Below, one T cell receptor (beta chain) is given with its context. These data come from a study of blood T cell repertoires in COVID-19. Study information: The origin of the acute and convalescent COVID-19 samples was the United States, Italy and Spain.

Some clones are missing from TCRdb's copy, which holds only in-frame ones; the method was immunoSEQ multiplex PCR. Among tens of thousands of clones listed, under 90% were seen once. The sequence derives from a man over 45 with active COVID-19. Sequencing was carried out using peripheral blood.

The CDR3 protein is CASSYSSGLVGYEQYF. Here the CDR3 DNA reads TGTGCCAGCAGTTACTCGTCGGGACTAGTGGGGTACGAGCAGTACTTC. The chain combines TRBV6-5 with TRBJ2-7; 8 bases line up with TRBD2. The ends lost 0 bases at V and 4 bases at J; junction bases unmatched: 8. Germline CDR1 MNHEY, CDR2 SVGAGI. CDR3 length: 16 amino acids.